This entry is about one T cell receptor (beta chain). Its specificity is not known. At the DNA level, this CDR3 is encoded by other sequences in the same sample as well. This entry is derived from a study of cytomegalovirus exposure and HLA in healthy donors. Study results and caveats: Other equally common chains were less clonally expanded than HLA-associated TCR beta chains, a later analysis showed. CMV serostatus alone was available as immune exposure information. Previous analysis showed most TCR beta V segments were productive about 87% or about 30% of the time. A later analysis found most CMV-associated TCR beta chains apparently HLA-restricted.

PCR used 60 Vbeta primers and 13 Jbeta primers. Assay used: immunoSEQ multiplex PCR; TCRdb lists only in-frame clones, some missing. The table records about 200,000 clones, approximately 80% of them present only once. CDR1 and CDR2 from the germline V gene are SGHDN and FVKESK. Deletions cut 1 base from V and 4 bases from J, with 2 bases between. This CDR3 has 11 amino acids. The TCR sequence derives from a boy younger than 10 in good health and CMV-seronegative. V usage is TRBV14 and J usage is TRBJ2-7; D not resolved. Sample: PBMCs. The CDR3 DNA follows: TGTGCCAGCAGCCAAGCGTACGAGCAGTACTTC. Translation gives CASSQAYEQYF.